Below, 25 T cell receptor beta chains from the same sample are listed, as sequenced in a study of blood T cell repertoires in COVID-19. Assay used: immunoSEQ multiplex PCR; TCRdb lists only in-frame clones, some missing. The profile covers some 150,000 clones, with about 92% appearing a single time and around 1.5% taken by the ten largest. Material for sequencing was peripheral blood. Source of these receptors: a human donor in a cohort sampled during active COVID-19.

The V gene is TRBV27, the J gene TRBJ1-2; a possible D gene is TRBD1 (6 bases). Germline CDR1 reads MNHEY; CDR2 reads SMNVEV (reference sequence). The CDR3 consists of 15 residues. The V gene lost 4 bases and the J gene lost 7 bases, with 19 bases spanning the gap. This CDR3 is CASSYVGGAFGGYTF. The CDR3 coding sequence is TGTGCCAGCAGTTATGTTGGGGGCGCATTTGGTGGCTACACCTTC.

V usage is TRBV18 and J usage is TRBJ1-6; D unresolved. Germline CDR1 and CDR2: KGHSH and LQKENI. Trimming left V 2 bases short and J 0 bases short, with 14 bases between. The CDR3 length is 18 residues. This CDR3 is CASSPNPSLSSYNSPLHF. The CDR3 bases are TGTGCCAGCTCACCAAATCCAAGCCTTAGCTCCTATAATTCACCCCTCCACTTT.

The rearrangement links TRBV27 to TRBJ1-4; a possible D gene is TRBD1 (6 bases). CDR1 MNHEY and CDR2 SMNVEV come from the germline V gene (reference sequence). The CDR3 spans 15 residues. The V end lost 6 bases, the J end lost 0 bases, and 11 bases lay between the germline ends. CDR3 amino acids: CASSPRDTTNEKLFF. CDR3 DNA: TGTGCCAGCAGCCCTCGGGACACAACTAATGAAAAACTGTTTTTT.

The rearrangement joins TRBV6-1 to TRBJ1-3; perhaps TRBD1 as D (6 bases). The germline CDR1 and CDR2 sequences are MNHNS and SASEGT. The CDR3 totals 16 residues. Deletions cut 2 bases from V and 0 bases from J, with 11 bases between. This chain's CDR3 is CASSERWDNSGNTIYF. CDR3 nucleotides: TGTGCCAGCAGTGAACGATGGGACAACTCTGGAAACACCATATATTTT.

The rearrangement uses TRBV18 and TRBJ1-4, with D perhaps matching TRBD1 (5 bases). The CDR3 sequence is 14 residues long. Germline V gene sequence: CDR1 KGHSH, CDR2 LQKENI. Trimming left V 3 bases short and J 3 bases short, with 8 bases between. The CDR3 DNA follows: TGTGCCAGCTCACCCCGACAGTCTAATGAAAAACTGTTTTTT. This translates into CASSPRQSNEKLFF. Complete variable domain (other parts from reference TRBV18 and TRBJ1-4): NAGVMQNPRHLVRRRGQEARLRCSPMKGHSHVYWYRQLPEEGLKFMVYLQKENIIDESGMPKERFSAEFPKEGPSILRIQQVVRGDSAAYFCASSPRQSNEKLFFGSGTQLSVL.

V and J are TRBV2 and TRBJ2-7, with TRBD1 matching over 9 bases. The CDR3 contains 15 residues. V shed 4 bases and J 0 bases; nucleotides not matched to a gene: 4. The germline V gene has CDR1 SNHLY and CDR2 FYNNEI. CDR3 residues: CASSVRQGVSYEQYF. Written as DNA, the CDR3 is TGTGCCAGCAGTGTTCGACAGGGGGTCTCCTACGAGCAGTACTTC.

The rearrangement joins TRBV5-4 to TRBJ2-3; 9 nucleotides agree with TRBD2. Germline V gene sequence: CDR1 SGHNT, CDR2 YYREEE (reference sequence). The CDR3 covers 16 residues. The ends lost 0 bases at V and 4 bases at J; junction bases unmatched: 6. The CDR3 DNA follows: TGTGCCAGCAGCTTGGACCTAGCGGGGTCGGCAGATACGCAGTATTTT. Translated: CASSLDLAGSADTQYF.

This chain uses TRBV5-1 with TRBJ2-5; 13 bases are shared with TRBD2. Germline CDR1 reads SGHRS; CDR2 reads YFSETQ. The CDR3 loop spans 16 amino acids. With 4 bases clipped from V and 2 bases from J, the junction kept 5 bases outside the gene matches. The CDR3 here is CASSRGLAGLQETQYF. CDR3 in DNA: TGCGCCAGCAGCCGGGGACTAGCGGGGCTACAAGAGACCCAGTACTTC. Filled out from reference TRBV5-1 and TRBJ2-5, the complete variable domain reads KAGVTQTPRYLIKTRGQQVTLSCSPISGHRSVSWYQQTPGQGLQFLFEYFSETQRNKGNFPGRFSGRQFSNSRSEMNVSTLELGDSALYLCASSRGLAGLQETQYFGPGTRLLVL.

The V call is TRBV6-5, the J call TRBJ2-5; TRBD2 aligns across 7 bases. Germline-derived CDR1 and CDR2 are MNHEY and SVGAGI. The CDR3 has 16 amino acids. Germline trimming cut 0 bases from V and 5 bases from J; bases unmatched to any gene: 9. CDR3 region: CASSYSLWGREETQYF. The DNA of the CDR3 is TGTGCCAGCAGTTACTCGCTGTGGGGGAGGGAGGAGACCCAGTACTTC.

The V and J genes are TRBV7-9 and TRBJ1-1, with 9 bases fitting TRBD1. V lost 5 bases to trimming and J lost 1 base; unmatched junction nucleotides: 2. Germline CDR1 and CDR2: SEHNR and FQNEAQ (reference sequence). The CDR3 has 14 residues. DNA for the CDR3: TGTGCCAGCAGCCCACAGGGGGCGAACACTGAAGCTTTCTTT. Protein sequence: CASSPQGANTEAFF. The full variable domain, rest sourced from reference TRBV7-9 and TRBJ1-1, is DTGVSQNPRHKITKRGQNVTFRCDPISEHNRLYWYRQTLGQGPEFLTYFQNEAQLEKSRLLSDRFSAERPKGSFSTLEIQRTEQGDSAMYLCASSPQGANTEAFFGQGTRLTVV.

V gene TRBV6-6 combines with J gene TRBJ2-7; the D gene is possibly TRBD2 (6 bases). There are 15 residues in the CDR3. The germline V gene has CDR1 MNHNY and CDR2 SVGAGI (reference sequence). Trimming took off 5 bases at V and 3 bases at J, with 17 bases between the two ends. CDR3 bases: TGTGCCAGCAGTCCACGAAGGACGGGAGACTACGAGCAGTACTTC. Its protein is CASSPRRTGDYEQYF.

The V call is TRBV7-9, the J call TRBJ1-1; possibly TRBD1 for D (6 bases). Germline CDR1 and CDR2: SEHNR and FQNEAQ (reference sequence). This CDR3 contains 15 residues. Trimming pared 10 bases from V and 2 bases from J, leaving 20 bases between. In nucleotides, the CDR3 is TGTGCCACAAAATGGGGGGGCGCTGGAAACACTGAAGCTTTCTTT. Protein product: CATKWGGAGNTEAFF. The whole variable domain, remainder taken from reference TRBV7-9 and TRBJ1-1, is DTGVSQNPRHKITKRGQNVTFRCDPISEHNRLYWYRQTLGQGPEFLTYFQNEAQLEKSRLLSDRFSAERPKGSFSTLEIQRTEQGDSAMYLCATKWGGAGNTEAFFGQGTRLTVV.

The chain employs TRBV15 and TRBJ1-2; weak D call: TRBD1 (6 bases). CDR1 is LNHNV, CDR2 YYDKDF, per germline (reference sequence). This CDR3 is 15 amino acids long. Trimming took off 3 bases at V and 8 bases at J, with 19 bases between the two ends. Written as DNA, the CDR3 is TGTGCCACCAGCAGCGGCGCGGGGGCGAATCAGGGCTACACCTTC. Translating it yields CATSSGAGANQGYTF.

The chain links TRBV4-1 to TRBJ1-2; D perhaps matches TRBD1 (6 bases). Germline V gene sequence: CDR1 MGHRA, CDR2 YSYEKL. This CDR3 has 15 residues. The V gene lost 1 base and the J gene lost 3 bases, with 12 bases spanning the gap. CDR3 sequence: CASSQGLQGDYGYTF. CDR3 bases: TGCGCCAGCAGCCAAGGTTTACAGGGTGACTATGGCTACACCTTC.

The V and J genes are TRBV9 and TRBJ2-1; TRBD2 agrees at 14 bases. The CDR3 loop spans 17 amino acids. J gave up 1 base and V 4 bases, and 4 bases lay outside the gene matches. Germline CDR1 is SGDLS and CDR2 is YYNGEE. The CDR3 reads CASSTGLAGASYNEQFF. The CDR3 nucleotides are TGTGCCAGCAGCACGGGACTAGCGGGGGCGTCCTACAATGAGCAGTTCTTC.

This clone was seen just once. The chain carries TRBV27 and TRBJ2-1; 8 bases fit TRBD2. The germline gives CDR1 MNHEY, CDR2 SMNVEV (reference sequence). J gave up 6 bases and V 2 bases, and 9 bases lay outside the gene matches. The CDR3 covers 16 residues. Here the CDR3 reads CASSLPPRGVLNEQFF. The CDR3 DNA follows: TGTGCCAGCAGTTTACCCCCGCGGGGGGTCCTCAATGAGCAGTTCTTC.

This clone turned up a few times. This chain connects TRBV6-2 or TRBV6-3 to TRBJ1-1; 9 bases match TRBD1. This CDR3 region has 13 residues. Germline V gene data show CDR1 as MNHEY and CDR2 as SVGEGT. The V and J ends lost 5 bases and 4 bases, in that order; junction bases with no gene match: 2. CDR3 DNA sequence: TGTGCCAGCAGTCTGACAGGGGGCACTGAAGCTTTCTTT. This gives the protein CASSLTGGTEAFF.

The chain links TRBV4-1 to TRBJ2-2, with D possibly TRBD1 on 5 matching bases. The germline gives CDR1 MGHRA, CDR2 YSYEKL. The CDR3 is made up of 15 amino acids. V lost 0 bases and J 4 bases, leaving 9 bases between the germline ends. The CDR3 nucleotides read TGCGCCAGCAGCCAAGAAGACAGACCCACCGGGGAGCTGTTTTTT. This encodes CASSQEDRPTGELFF.

The V and J genes are TRBV10-3 and TRBJ1-6; TRBD1 is a possible D gene (5 bases). Trimming removed 3 bases at V and 8 bases at J, with 20 bases between. The CDR3 loop spans 17 amino acids. The germline V gene encodes CDR1 ENHRY and CDR2 SYGVKD. The DNA of the CDR3 is TGTGCCATCAGTGACCCCCCTGCAGGGTTTCAGGATTCACCCCTCCACTTT. It specifies CAISDPPAGFQDSPLHF.

Worth noting for this clone: The junction departs from the called germline gene at one end, perhaps through a read error. Distinct nucleotide sequences in the sample also encode this CDR3. The CDR3 nucleotides read TGTGCCAGCAGAGGACAGGGGAGCTCTGGAAACACTATATATTTT. This encodes CASRGQGSSGNTIYF. The rearrangement links TRBV6-5 to TRBJ1-3; 9 bases align to TRBD1. This CDR3 comprises 15 residues. Germline V gene lookup returns CDR1 MNHEY and CDR2 SVGAGI.

V and J are TRBV12-5 and TRBJ1-1; 12 nucleotides match TRBD1. Germline V gene sequence: CDR1 LGHNT, CDR2 FRNRAP. J gave up 5 bases and V 9 bases, and 13 bases lay outside the gene matches. This CDR3 is 16 amino acids long. The CDR3, as DNA: TGTGCTAGCAAGACTGAGGGGGACAGGGGGCGGACTGAAGCTTTCTTT. It is translated as CASKTEGDRGRTEAFF. Using reference TRBV12-5 and TRBJ1-1 for the parts outside the CDR3, the full variable domain is DARVTQTPRHKVTEMGQEVTMRCQPILGHNTVFWYRQTMMQGLELLAYFRNRAPLDDSGMPKDRFSAEMPDATLATLKIQPSEPRDSAVYFCASKTEGDRGRTEAFFGQGTRLTVV.

This clone was seen only a few times. This chain uses TRBV10-1 with TRBJ1-1; 7 bases line up with TRBD1. The CDR3 is 17 residues long. The V gene end was trimmed by 5 bases and the J gene end by 0 bases; junction bases not matched to a gene: 12. From germline, CDR1 is WNHNN and CDR2 SYGVQD (reference sequence). CDR3 sequence reads: CASSFGQEERMNTEAFF. CDR3 nucleotide sequence: TGCGCCAGCAGTTTTGGACAGGAGGAGAGGATGAACACTGAAGCTTTCTTT.

This chain links TRBV6-6 with TRBJ2-7; D unclear. The CDR3 totals 12 residues. Trimming stripped 6 bases from V and 2 bases from J, with 8 bases between. CDR1 and CDR2 (germline): MNHNY, SVGAGI (reference sequence). The CDR3 bases are TGTGCCAGCAGCCCTAGAACCTACGAGCAGTACTTC. Its protein product is CASSPRTYEQYF.

A few counts support this clone. This sequence joins TRBV7-3 and TRBJ1-6; D not certain. CDR3 length: 12 residues. Trimming cost V 4 bases and J 9 bases, with 7 bases left between them. The germline gives CDR1 SGHTA, CDR2 FQGTGA. CDR3 in DNA: TGTGCCAGCAGCTCCCCCGGTTCACCCCTCCACTTT. Its translation is CASSSPGSPLHF.

This clone was found once. This sequence joins TRBV7-9 and TRBJ1-4; TRBD1 is a possible D gene (5 bases). The CDR3 totals 14 residues. CDR1 and CDR2 (germline): SEHNR, FQNEAQ (reference sequence). The V end was cut by 5 bases, the J end by 4 bases, with 11 bases between. Here the CDR3 reads CASSNGGSNEKLFF. The CDR3, as DNA: TGTGCCAGCAGCAACGGGGGGAGTAATGAAAAACTGTTTTTT.